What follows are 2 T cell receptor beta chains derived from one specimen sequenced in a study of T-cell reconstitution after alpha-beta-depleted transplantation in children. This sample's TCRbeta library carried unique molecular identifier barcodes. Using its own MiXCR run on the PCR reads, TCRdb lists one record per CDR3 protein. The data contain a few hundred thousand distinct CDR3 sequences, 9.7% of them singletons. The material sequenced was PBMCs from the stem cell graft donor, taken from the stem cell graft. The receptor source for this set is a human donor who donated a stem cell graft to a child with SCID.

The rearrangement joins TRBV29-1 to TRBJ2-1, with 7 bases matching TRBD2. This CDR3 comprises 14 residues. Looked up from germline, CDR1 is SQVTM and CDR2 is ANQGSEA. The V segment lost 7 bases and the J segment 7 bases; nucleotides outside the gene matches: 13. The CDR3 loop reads CSERTGRGVNEQFF. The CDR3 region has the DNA TGCAGCGAACGGACTGGCCGGGGGGTTAATGAGCAGTTCTTC.

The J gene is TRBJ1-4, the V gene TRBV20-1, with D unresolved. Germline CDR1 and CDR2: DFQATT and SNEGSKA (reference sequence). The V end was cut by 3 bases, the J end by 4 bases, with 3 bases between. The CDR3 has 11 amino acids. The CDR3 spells CSASGNEKLFF. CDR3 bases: TGCAGTGCTAGTGGTAATGAAAAACTGTTTTTT.